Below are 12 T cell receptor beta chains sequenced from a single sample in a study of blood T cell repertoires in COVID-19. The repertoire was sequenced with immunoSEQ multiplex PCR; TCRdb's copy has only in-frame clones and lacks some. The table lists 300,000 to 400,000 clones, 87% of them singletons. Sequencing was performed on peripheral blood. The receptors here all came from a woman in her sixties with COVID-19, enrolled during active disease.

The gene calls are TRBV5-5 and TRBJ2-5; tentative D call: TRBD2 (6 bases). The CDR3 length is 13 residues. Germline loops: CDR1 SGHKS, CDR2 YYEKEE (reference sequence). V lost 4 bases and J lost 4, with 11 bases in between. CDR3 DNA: TGTGCCAGCAGCCCGGCGGGGAGAGAGACCCAGTACTTC. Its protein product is CASSPAGRETQYF.

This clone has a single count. For the CDR3, the DNA is TGTGCCAGCAGCCCTAAGACAGCCTATAATTCACCCCTCCACTTT. Translating gives CASSPKTAYNSPLHF. The chain combines TRBV14 with TRBJ1-6; possibly TRBD1 for D (5 bases). Trimming removed 4 bases at V and 2 bases at J, with 9 bases between. The CDR3 is 15 amino acids. Germline V gives CDR1 SGHDN, CDR2 FVKESK.

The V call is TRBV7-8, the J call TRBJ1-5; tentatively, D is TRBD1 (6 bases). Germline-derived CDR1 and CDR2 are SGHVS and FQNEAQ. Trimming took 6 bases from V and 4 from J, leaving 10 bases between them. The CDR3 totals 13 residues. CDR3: CASSPTGNQPQHF. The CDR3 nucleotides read TGTGCCAGCAGTCCTACAGGGAATCAGCCCCAGCATTTT.

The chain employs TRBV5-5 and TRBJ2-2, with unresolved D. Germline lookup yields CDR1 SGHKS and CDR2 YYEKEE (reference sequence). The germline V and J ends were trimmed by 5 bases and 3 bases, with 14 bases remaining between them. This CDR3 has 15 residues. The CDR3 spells CASSSNTQYTGELFF. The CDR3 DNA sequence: TGTGCCAGCAGTTCAAACACACAATACACCGGGGAGCTGTTTTTT. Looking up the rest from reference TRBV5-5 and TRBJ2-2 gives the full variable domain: DAGVTQSPTHLIKTRGQQVTLRCSPISGHKSVSWYQQVLGQGPQFIFQYYEKEERGRGNFPDRFSARQFPNYSSELNVNALLLGDSALYLCASSSNTQYTGELFFGEGSRLTVL.

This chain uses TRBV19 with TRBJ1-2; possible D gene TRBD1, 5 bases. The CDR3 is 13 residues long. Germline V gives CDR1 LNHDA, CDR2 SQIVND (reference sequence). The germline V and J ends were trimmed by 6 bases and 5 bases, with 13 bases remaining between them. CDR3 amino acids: CASRPDGHYGYTF. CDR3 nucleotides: TGTGCCAGTAGACCCGACGGACATTATGGCTACACCTTC.

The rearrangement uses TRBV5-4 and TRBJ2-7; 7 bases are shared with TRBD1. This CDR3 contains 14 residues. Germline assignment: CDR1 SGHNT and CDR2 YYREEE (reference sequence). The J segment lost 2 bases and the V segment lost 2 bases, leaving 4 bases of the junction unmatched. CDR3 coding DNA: TGTGCCAGCAGCTTACCAGGGACAGCCTACGAGCAGTACTTC. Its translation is CASSLPGTAYEQYF.

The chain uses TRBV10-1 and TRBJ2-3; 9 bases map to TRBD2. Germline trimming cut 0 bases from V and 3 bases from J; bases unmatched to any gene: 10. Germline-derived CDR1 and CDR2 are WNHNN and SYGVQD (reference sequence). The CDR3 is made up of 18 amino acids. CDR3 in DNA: TGCGCCAGCAGTGAGTCGACGGGTAGCGGGGGACTGACAGATACGCAGTATTTT. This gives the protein CASSESTGSGGLTDTQYF.

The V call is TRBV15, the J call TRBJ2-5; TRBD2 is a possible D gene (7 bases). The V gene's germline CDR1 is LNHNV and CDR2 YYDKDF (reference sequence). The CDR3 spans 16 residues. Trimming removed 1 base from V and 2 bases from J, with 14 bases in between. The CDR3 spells CATSRARGGVQETQYF. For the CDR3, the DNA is TGTGCCACCAGCAGAGCTCGAGGGGGGGTACAAGAGACCCAGTACTTC.

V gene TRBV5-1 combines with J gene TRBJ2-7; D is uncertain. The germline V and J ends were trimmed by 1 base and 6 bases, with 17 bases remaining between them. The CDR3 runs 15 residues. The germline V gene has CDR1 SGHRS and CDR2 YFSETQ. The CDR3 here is CASSLQTNRPGEQYF. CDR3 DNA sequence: TGCGCCAGCAGCTTGCAAACGAACCGCCCGGGCGAGCAGTACTTC.

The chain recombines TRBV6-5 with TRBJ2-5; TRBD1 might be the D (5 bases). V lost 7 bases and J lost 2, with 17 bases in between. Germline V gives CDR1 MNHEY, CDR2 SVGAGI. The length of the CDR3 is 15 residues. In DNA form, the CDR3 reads TGTGCCAGCACTTTACTCGGTAGGGGTCAAGAGACCCAGTACTTC. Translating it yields CASTLLGRGQETQYF.

CDR3 sequence: CATQQTLAGYNEQFF. The CDR3 DNA follows: TGTGCCACCCAACAAACCCTAGCGGGATACAATGAGCAGTTCTTC. The chain couples TRBV19 to TRBJ2-1, with 9 bases fitting TRBD2. Germline CDR1 and CDR2: LNHDA and SQIVND (reference sequence). The V gene end was trimmed by 10 bases and the J gene end by 4 bases; junction bases not matched to a gene: 11. The CDR3 totals 15 residues.

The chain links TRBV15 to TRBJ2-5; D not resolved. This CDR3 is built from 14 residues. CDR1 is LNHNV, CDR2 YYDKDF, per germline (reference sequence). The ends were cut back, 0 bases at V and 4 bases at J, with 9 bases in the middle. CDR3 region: CATSRDQGGETQYF. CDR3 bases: TGTGCCACCAGCAGAGATCAAGGCGGAGAGACCCAGTACTTC.